This T cell receptor beta chain was captured in a study of T cell changes during pregnancy in multiple sclerosis. The germline V gene encodes CDR1 SGHVS and CDR2 FQNEAQ. Unmatched junction bases numbered 7, after V lost 5 bases and J lost 4 bases. CDR3 size: 14 residues. Assay: immunoSEQ multiplex PCR; the TCRdb copy retains only in-frame clones and omits some. The sample lists about 77,000 clones, 93% seen once, with approximately 2.8% in the top ten. The sample was peripheral blood, taken after pregnancy. The genes are TRBV7-8 and TRBJ1-2; 7 bases agree with TRBD1. The origin of this receptor is a female donor in good health, enrolled as a control in a pregnancy study. The CDR3 reads CASSAPGQSYGYTF. The CDR3 region has the DNA TGTGCCAGCAGCGCCCCGGGACAGTCCTATGGCTACACCTTC.